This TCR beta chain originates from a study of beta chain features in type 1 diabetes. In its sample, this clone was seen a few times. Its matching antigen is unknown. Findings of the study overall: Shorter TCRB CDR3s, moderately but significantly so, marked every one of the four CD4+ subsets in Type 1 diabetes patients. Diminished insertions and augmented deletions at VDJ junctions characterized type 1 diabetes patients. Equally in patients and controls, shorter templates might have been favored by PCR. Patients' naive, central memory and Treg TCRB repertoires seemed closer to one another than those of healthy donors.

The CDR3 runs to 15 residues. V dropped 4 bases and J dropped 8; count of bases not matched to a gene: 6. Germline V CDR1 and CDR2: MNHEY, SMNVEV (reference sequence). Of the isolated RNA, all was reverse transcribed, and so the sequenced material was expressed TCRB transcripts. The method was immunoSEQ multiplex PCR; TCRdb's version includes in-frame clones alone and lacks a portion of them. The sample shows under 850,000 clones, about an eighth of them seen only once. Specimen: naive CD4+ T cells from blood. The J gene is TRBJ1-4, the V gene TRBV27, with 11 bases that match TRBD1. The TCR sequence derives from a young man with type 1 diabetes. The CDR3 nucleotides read TGTGCCAGCAGTTCCTCGGGACAGGGGGAAGAAAAACTGTTTTTT. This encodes CASSSSGQGEEKLFF. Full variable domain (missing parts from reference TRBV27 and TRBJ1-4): EAQVTQNPRYLITVTGKKLTVTCSQNMNHEYMSWYRQDPGLGLRQIYYSMNVEVTDKGDVPEGYKVSRKEKRNFPLILESPSPNQTSLYFCASSSSGQGEEKLFFGSGTQLSVL.